The 27 T cell receptor beta chains below all came from one sample that was sequenced in a study of neurological immune-mediated disorders. One entry per CDR3 protein, called by TCRdb with MiXCR from the 5' RACE reads. The data hold some 70,000 distinct CDR3 sequences, with under 5% observed a single time. The sample taken for sequencing was PBMCs. These receptors were collected from a young man with multiple sclerosis.

V gene TRBV5-4 combines with J gene TRBJ2-5, with D perhaps TRBD2 (5 bases). The CDR3 is made up of 14 amino acids. CDR1 and CDR2 from the germline V gene are SGHNT and YYREEE (reference sequence). The V end lost 1 base, the J end lost 1 base, and 8 bases lay between the germline ends. This chain's CDR3 is CASSLRSGQETQYF. The DNA for the CDR3 is TGTGCCAGCAGCTTGAGGAGCGGCCAAGAGACCCAGTACTTC.

This clonotype was recorded at least ten times. The genes are TRBV5-1 and TRBJ2-5, with D uncertain. CDR3 size: 13 residues. From germline, CDR1 is SGHRS and CDR2 YFSETQ. Trimming shortened V by 0 bases and J by 3 bases, and 6 bases separated the two germline ends. CDR3 residues: CASSLDWEETQYF. CDR3 nucleotide sequence: TGCGCCAGCAGCTTGGATTGGGAAGAGACCCAGTACTTC.

This clonotype has just a few counts. The J gene is TRBJ1-1, the V gene TRBV12-3 or TRBV12-4, with 7 bases that match TRBD1. V shed 3 bases and J 3 bases; nucleotides not matched to a gene: 4. This CDR3 region has 14 residues. DNA of the CDR3: TGTGCCAGCAGTTTCGAGGGGGCAGACACTGAAGCTTTCTTT. It specifies CASSFEGADTEAFF.

In its sample, this clonotype was seen a few times. The junction differs from germline at one of its ends, possibly a read error. This chain joins TRBV20-1 and TRBJ1-5, with a weak D call TRBD1 (5 bases). From germline, CDR1 is DFQATT and CDR2 SNEGSKA (reference sequence). The CDR3 spans 13 residues. This chain's CDR3 is CSAQRGVDQPQNF. The CDR3 region has the DNA TGCAGTGCTCAGCGAGGGGTGGATCAGCCCCAGAATTTT.

The table lists this clonotype with many counts. The chain combines TRBV5-1 with TRBJ2-5; D gene ambiguous. Germline CDR1 reads SGHRS; CDR2 reads YFSETQ. The CDR3 has 13 residues. With 4 bases removed from V and 5 bases from J, the gap between germline ends came to 12 bases. CDR3 DNA sequence: TGCGCCAGCAGCCCCAACTATCAGGAGACCCAGTACTTC. Its translation is CASSPNYQETQYF.

CDR3 sequence: CAISESLGLDQPQHF. The CDR3 DNA reads as TGTGCCATCAGTGAGTCGTTAGGGTTGGATCAGCCCCAGCATTTT. The chain has TRBV10-3 and TRBJ1-5; no clear D. The V gene lost 0 bases and the J gene lost 5 bases, with 11 bases spanning the gap. Germline-derived CDR1 and CDR2 are ENHRY and SYGVKD. The CDR3 extends over 15 amino acids.

This clonotype has at least ten counts. J is TRBJ2-6 and V is TRBV6-5; either TRBD1 or TRBD2 may fit D (5 bases each). The CDR3 contains 15 residues. The germline V gene has CDR1 MNHEY and CDR2 SVGAGI. With 5 bases removed from V and 3 bases from J, the gap between germline ends came to 11 bases. Here the CDR3 reads CASSLTRGGANVLTF. The CDR3 DNA sequence: TGTGCCAGCAGTCTAACGAGGGGTGGGGCCAACGTCCTGACTTTC.

This clonotype has only a few counts. This rearrangement joins TRBV5-1 to TRBJ2-1; 7 nucleotides match TRBD1. After removal of 3 bases from V and 0 bases from J, the junction contained 6 bases not matched to a gene. The germline V gene has CDR1 SGHRS and CDR2 YFSETQ. This CDR3 spans 16 amino acids. The CDR3 region has the DNA TGCGCCAGCAGCTCAATCCGGGACAGCTCCTACAATGAGCAGTTCTTC. Translated, it gives CASSSIRDSSYNEQFF. The full variable domain, with the rest looked up from reference TRBV5-1 and TRBJ2-1, is KAGVTQTPRYLIKTRGQQVTLSCSPISGHRSVSWYQQTPGQGLQFLFEYFSETQRNKGNFPGRFSGRQFSNSRSEMNVSTLELGDSALYLCASSSIRDSSYNEQFFGPGTRLTVL.

Ten or more counts support this clonotype. The gene calls are TRBV3-1 and TRBJ1-1; 7 bases agree with TRBD1. Germline lookup yields CDR1 LGHDT and CDR2 YNNKEL (reference sequence). The V gene end was trimmed by 4 bases and the J gene end by 1 base; junction bases not matched to a gene: 6. The CDR3 runs to 15 residues. CDR3 protein: CASSRSWTGNTEAFF. The CDR3 nucleotides are TGTGCCAGCAGCCGATCATGGACAGGGAACACTGAAGCTTTCTTT.

This clonotype was recorded at least ten times. V and J are TRBV24-1 and TRBJ1-1; D is unresolved. V lost 5 bases and J 1 base, leaving 7 bases between the germline ends. This CDR3 contains 13 residues. Germline V gives CDR1 KGHDR, CDR2 SFDVKD. The CDR3 protein is CATSGGSNTEAFF. Here the CDR3 DNA reads TGTGCCACCAGTGGCGGTTCGAACACTGAAGCTTTCTTT.

The table lists this clonotype with many counts. The chain is built from TRBV5-1 and TRBJ1-2; the D is unclear. The CDR3 consists of 13 residues. Germline assignment: CDR1 SGHRS and CDR2 YFSETQ. V was clipped by 4 bases and J by 4 bases, with 11 bases between them. The CDR3 region has the DNA TGCGCCAGCAGCCCGGACGTATCCTATGGCTACACCTTC. Encoded protein: CASSPDVSYGYTF.

The rearrangement links TRBV20-1 to TRBJ1-4, with unresolved D. V lost 3 bases, J lost 0 bases, and 5 bases lay in between. The CDR3 sequence is 13 residues long. Germline V lookup: CDR1 DFQATT, CDR2 SNEGSKA (reference sequence). The chain's CDR3 is CSASAPTNEKLFF. In DNA, the CDR3 is TGCAGTGCTAGCGCGCCAACTAATGAAAAACTGTTTTTT.

This clonotype was counted a few times. This chain links TRBV7-9 with TRBJ2-7; no clear D gene. CDR1 and CDR2 from the germline V gene are SEHNR and FQNEAQ (reference sequence). The CDR3 has 15 amino acids. V lost 4 bases, J lost 2 bases, and 15 bases lay in between. The CDR3 region is CASSSDSTEAYEQYF. For the CDR3, the DNA is TGTGCCAGCAGCTCCGATTCAACCGAGGCCTACGAGCAGTACTTC.

Ten or more counts support this clonotype. The chain joins TRBV6-1 to TRBJ1-1; 7 bases agree with TRBD1. Germline values: CDR1 MNHNS, CDR2 SASEGT. This CDR3 has 14 residues. Trimming cost V 8 bases and J 3 bases; bases outside gene matches: 9. CDR3 amino acids: CASAYRGGYTEAFF. The CDR3 DNA reads as TGTGCCAGCGCATACAGGGGTGGGTACACTGAAGCTTTCTTT.

This clonotype has only a few counts. This chain connects TRBV7-6 to TRBJ2-5; 9 bases are shared with TRBD2. V was pared by 2 bases and J by 4 bases, with 11 bases of the junction left unmatched. There are 17 residues in the CDR3. CDR1 and CDR2 from the germline V gene are SGHVS and FNYEAQ. CDR3 in DNA: TGTGCCAGCAGCTTAAATGGCGGGGGGGCCCAGGGAGAGACCCAGTACTTC. Its protein is CASSLNGGGAQGETQYF.

In this sample, this clonotype turned up many times. For the CDR3, the DNA is TGCAGTGCTAGAGATAACAGGGGGCACAGCACAGATACGCAGTATTTT. Amino acids: CSARDNRGHSTDTQYF. The chain is built from TRBV20-1 and TRBJ2-3; 9 positions agree with TRBD1. The trim removed 0 bases at V and 0 bases at J, leaving 4 bases unmatched. Germline V gene sequence: CDR1 DFQATT, CDR2 SNEGSKA (reference sequence). The CDR3 totals 16 residues.

In this sample, this clonotype turned up many times. The J gene is TRBJ2-5, the V gene TRBV5-1; 8 positions agree with TRBD1. This CDR3 is built from 14 residues. V shed 4 bases, J shed 0 bases, and the junction held 2 bases outside the gene matches. The germline CDR1 and CDR2 sequences are SGHRS and YFSETQ. The CDR3 sequence: CASSQTGDQETQYF. The CDR3 nucleotides are TGCGCCAGCAGCCAGACAGGGGACCAAGAGACCCAGTACTTC.

Ten or more counts support this clonotype. The J gene is TRBJ1-5, the V gene TRBV6-5; TRBD1 agrees at 8 bases. V lost 6 bases, J lost 0 bases, and 7 bases stayed unmatched. Germline V CDR1 and CDR2: MNHEY, SVGAGI. The CDR3 loop spans 16 amino acids. The CDR3 coding sequence is TGTGCCAGCAGACCCCTCGGGACAGGTAGCAATCAGCCCCAGCATTTT. Amino acid sequence: CASRPLGTGSNQPQHF.

This clonotype was recorded many times. The chain employs TRBV5-1 and TRBJ1-1, with D possibly TRBD1 on 5 matching bases. The CDR3 loop spans 16 amino acids. The germline V gene encodes CDR1 SGHRS and CDR2 YFSETQ. V dropped 0 bases and J dropped 1 base, with 13 bases sitting between them. The CDR3 here is CASSLGRGLGNTEAFF. The CDR3 bases are TGCGCCAGCAGCTTGGGAAGGGGCCTTGGGAACACTGAAGCTTTCTTT.

This clonotype was detected many times. The gene calls are TRBV24-1 and TRBJ2-2; a weak D match, TRBD2 (7 bases). This CDR3 spans 14 amino acids. Between the trimmed V and J ends, which lost 7 bases and 4 bases, there was a span of 12 bases. Per the germline V gene, CDR1 is KGHDR and CDR2 is SFDVKD. The CDR3 loop is CATRGGRGTGELFF. CDR3 nucleotide sequence: TGTGCCACCAGGGGGGGGCGGGGCACCGGGGAGCTGTTTTTT.

This clonotype was counted many times. This chain joins TRBV15 and TRBJ2-3; D unresolved. CDR1 and CDR2 from the germline V gene are LNHNV and YYDKDF (reference sequence). This CDR3 spans 12 amino acids. Trimming left V 0 bases short and J 2 bases short, with 0 bases between. The CDR3 region is CATSRDTDTQYF. The DNA for the CDR3 is TGTGCCACCAGCAGAGACACAGATACGCAGTATTTT. Full variable domain (missing parts from reference TRBV15 and TRBJ2-3): DAMVIQNPRYQVTQFGKPVTLSCSQTLNHNVMYWYQQKSSQAPKLLFHYYDKDFNNEADTPDNFQSRRPNTSFCFLDIRSPGLGDTAMYLCATSRDTDTQYFGPGTRLTVL.

Only a few counts were recorded for this clonotype. The V and J genes are TRBV29-1 and TRBJ2-1, with TRBD2 matching over 11 bases. Germline-derived CDR1 and CDR2 are SQVTM and ANQGSEA. The junction had 7 bases not matched to a gene; V was cut back by 2 bases and J by 4 bases. The CDR3 is 16 amino acids. The CDR3 protein is CSVEMKGLAAYNEQFF. The CDR3 nucleotides are TGCAGCGTTGAAATGAAGGGACTAGCGGCATACAATGAGCAGTTCTTC.

This clonotype has ten or more counts. V and J are TRBV27 and TRBJ1-5; D unclear. The CDR3 spans 13 residues. Germline V gene lookup returns CDR1 MNHEY and CDR2 SMNVEV (reference sequence). V shed 8 bases and J shed 2 bases, with 10 bases lying between them. CDR3 in DNA: TGTGCCAGCGGGTGGTTGGGCAATCAGCCCCAGCATTTT. Residues: CASGWLGNQPQHF.

The table lists this clonotype with many counts. The V and J genes are TRBV29-1 and TRBJ2-3; 7 bases agree with TRBD1. Germline loops: CDR1 SQVTM, CDR2 ANQGSEA. V gave up 4 bases and J gave up 1 base; unmatched junction bases: 5. The CDR3 sequence is 14 residues long. CDR3 sequence: CSVVRTGRTDTQYF. The CDR3 bases are TGCAGCGTTGTTAGGACAGGCCGCACAGATACGCAGTATTTT.

This clonotype was detected ten times or more. The chain recombines TRBV15 with TRBJ1-1; the D is unclear. Trimming cost V 5 bases and J 1 base, with 8 bases left between them. The germline gives CDR1 LNHNV, CDR2 YYDKDF (reference sequence). The CDR3 covers 13 residues. The CDR3 DNA reads TGTGCCACCAGCGCTACGGGGAACACTGAAGCTTTCTTT. Translated, it gives CATSATGNTEAFF. Looking up the rest from reference TRBV15 and TRBJ1-1 gives the full variable domain: DAMVIQNPRYQVTQFGKPVTLSCSQTLNHNVMYWYQQKSSQAPKLLFHYYDKDFNNEADTPDNFQSRRPNTSFCFLDIRSPGLGDTAMYLCATSATGNTEAFFGQGTRLTVV.

Many counts were recorded for this clonotype. This chain uses TRBV12-3 or TRBV12-4 with TRBJ1-2; tentative D call: TRBD1 (6 bases). Deletions cut 5 bases from V and 8 bases from J, with 18 bases between. This CDR3 is built from 14 residues. The CDR3 region is CASSRTDRPFGYTF. The CDR3 bases are TGTGCCAGCAGTCGGACGGACAGACCGTTCGGCTACACCTTC.

This clonotype was observed many times. This chain connects TRBV2 to TRBJ1-4; TRBD1 matches 10 bases. The junction had 8 bases not matched to a gene; V was cut back by 8 bases and J by 8 bases. Germline loops: CDR1 SNHLY, CDR2 FYNNEI. The CDR3 covers 14 residues. CDR3 sequence: CASGTTGGPEKLFF. In nucleotides, the CDR3 is TGTGCCAGCGGTACGACAGGGGGCCCCGAAAAACTGTTTTTT.